This T cell receptor beta chain was captured by sequencing in a study of persistence of HIV-infected CD4 T cells (dated by TCRdb to the early 2020s). Context from the whole study: Participants had been on suppressive ART for a median of around eight years. Apart from a couple of participants who underwent leukapheresis at a single time point, peripheral blood samples of up to 180 mL were collected from participants at multiple time points. CMV- and HIV-1 Gag-responding CD4+ T cells were isolated from ART-treated individuals so that antigen-driven clonal expansion of HIV-1-infected cells could be examined. Proviral sequencing was used to assess clonality among infected cells, whereas TCRbeta sequencing gauged the clonality of all cells within each sorted population. In the cross-participant TCR cluster analysis, eight or nine participants were included for CMV and more than five participants were included for Gag.

The investigation overall reported the following: A correlation was observed between TCR oligoclonality and proviral oligoclonality within the same sorted populations. Only a small number of individuals took part in the study, and the range of antigens tested was limited. TCRbeta richness in CMV- and Gag-responding cells was significantly lower than in anti-CD3/anti-CD28-responding cells; CMV-responding cells had higher oligoclonality than CD3/CD28-stimulated and Gag-responding cells. Antigen-responding cells were enriched for degenerate expanded CDR3beta sequences, which suggests convergent selection of CD4+ responses to CMV and Gag. Bulk TCR analyses could not be restricted to the rare CMV-responding cells that actually carried HIV-1 proviruses.

TCRbeta repertoires were sequenced from genomic DNA with the immunoSEQ hsTCRB assay version 4 in survey mode. Genomic DNA was diluted to around 9.4 ng/uL, using up to 1 ug per sample for TCRbeta sequencing. The authors' analysis ran thus. TCRbeta data were analyzed in ImmunoSeq Analyzer 3.0, with diversity computed on productive nucleotide rearrangements. The improved Chao index was used to estimate lower-bound TCR diversity, and the Gini coefficient was used to estimate clonality using the Immunarch R package. Different nucleotide rearrangements encoding the same CDR3beta amino acid sequence were counted as distinct clonotypes. Differential abundance analysis identified TCRbeta sequences significantly enriched in antigen-responding cells relative to anti-CD3/anti-CD28-activated cells. GLIPH2 grouped TCRs by predicted peptide-MHC specificity, both within each participant and across combined participant data sets. This immuneACCESS table, as held by TCRdb, lists in-frame sequences with V and J called but not all clones. Of the missing ones, under half trace to an unresolved V gene in checked studies; the others have no known cause. D and trimming were read from the DNA, whereas the V and J calls and clone size are those reported in that table. In this sample the table shows fewer than 20,000 clones, roughly 74% of which occur a single time. The ten largest clones represent about 7% of the sample.

The germline V gene specifies SGHRS as CDR1 and YFSETQ as CDR2. V sheds 2 bases and J sheds 1 base, leaving 12 bases between their ends. Inclusive of the bounding cysteine and phenylalanine, the CDR3 is 15 residues long. The DNA shown is the 45-base CDR3, in frame from base 1. This clone was seen a few times. No antigen is known for it. Base qualities are not recorded, but no much larger clone differs from it by a single base. In light of the paper, this sample's treatment or condition label describes: suppressive antiretroviral therapy. Lysates of CMV-infected fibroblasts at around 9.7 ug/mL were used to stimulate the cells. CD4+ T cells that responded were sorted based on upregulation of both CD40 ligand and CD69. Participants were HIV-1-infected adults who started suppressive ART during chronic infection. Participants had undetectable plasma HIV-1 RNA below 50 copies/mL for at least 4 years. To be included, participants needed a CD4+ T cell count above 400 cells/uL and a positive CMV serology. Before stimulation, PBMCs were isolated using density centrifugation and depleted of CD8+ T cells. CD8-depleted PBMCs were stimulated for over 15 hours with anti-CD28/CD49d costimulation, CD40-blocking antibody and enfuvirtide to prevent new infections. Cell sorting was done on a Beckman Coulter MoFlo Legacy or XDP sorter, and dead cells were excluded with propidium iodide. Genomic DNA was extracted using the QIAamp DNA Mini Kit for samples with more than one million cells and using the Quick-DNA Microprep Kit for all other samples.

The source of this sequence is an adult man with HIV who was CMV-seropositive. Material: CD4+ T cells sorted from PBMCs after roughly 18-hour stimulation, obtained from a patient who received antiretroviral therapy. The cell subset or site label here, explained by the study, means: CD40L+CD69+ CD4 T cells responding to CMV lysate. The V gene is TRBV5-1 and the J gene is TRBJ1-1; the best D guess is TRBD1, with 6 bases matching. The CDR3 is CASSLTQGTNTEAFF. The DNA is TGCGCCAGCAGCTTAACACAGGGTACGAACACTGAAGCTTTCTTT.